These T cell receptor beta chains were read from a single sample in a study of cytomegalovirus exposure and HLA in healthy donors. Assay used: immunoSEQ multiplex PCR; TCRdb lists only in-frame clones, some missing. The sample lists 120,000 to 150,000 clones; 70% were seen once. The sample taken for sequencing was PBMCs. The origin of the receptors is a woman aged 25 to 45 in good health and CMV-seronegative. Each CDR3 is given with its conserved first and last residue. The order of the fields is D gene, J gene, CDR3 length, V gene, clone size, CDR3 protein, CDR3 DNA. D genes are given only for firm matches. Size is omitted from some rows. Given values are once, few, many or a class for expanded clones.

>TRBD1|TRBJ1-5|14|TRBV30|.
CAWSVRTGSLPQHF
TGTGCCTGGAGTGTAAGGACAGGGAGTTTGCCCCAGCATTTT
>.|TRBJ2-1|17|TRBV15|.
CATSRDRDSTVYNEQFF
TGTGCCACCAGCAGAGATCGAGACAGCACCGTCTACAATGAGCAGTTCTTC
>TRBD1|TRBJ2-7|14|TRBV6-6|.
CATAPGQGSYEQYF
TGTGCCACCGCCCCGGGACAGGGGTCCTACGAGCAGTACTTC
>TRBD2|TRBJ2-7|15|TRBV30|.
CAWSFGLAGGGEQYF
TGTGCCTGGAGCTTTGGACTAGCGGGAGGGGGTGAGCAGTACTTC
>.|TRBJ2-1|12|TRBV6-5|.
CATESPGDEQFF
TGTGCCACCGAATCCCCCGGGGATGAGCAGTTCTTC
>TRBD1|TRBJ1-1|15|TRBV6-5|.
CASSRDRAGNTEAFF
TGTGCCAGCAGTCGGGACAGGGCTGGGAACACTGAAGCTTTCTTT
>.|TRBJ1-5|13|TRBV30|.
CAWSGQGNQPQHF
TGTGCCTGGAGTGGACAGGGCAATCAGCCCCAGCATTTT
>TRBD1|TRBJ1-4|13|TRBV30|.
CAWAWGQNEKLFF
TGTGCCTGGGCTTGGGGACAGAATGAAAAACTGTTTTTT
>TRBD2|TRBJ2-5|16|TRBV29-1|.
CSVDGLAGGRQETQYF
TGCAGCGTTGACGGACTAGCGGGAGGCAGGCAAGAGACCCAGTACTTC
>TRBD2|TRBJ2-3|15|TRBV2|.
CASSVGLANEDTQYF
TGTGCCAGCAGTGTGGGACTAGCAAATGAAGATACGCAGTATTTT
>.|TRBJ1-2|14|TRBV7-9|.
CASKNRTELYGYTF
TGTGCCAGCAAAAACCGGACAGAGCTCTATGGCTACACCTTC
>.|TRBJ1-6|17|TRBV30|.
CAWSVFGARQRNSPLHF
TGTGCCTGGAGTGTATTTGGCGCTAGGCAGCGGAATTCACCCCTCCACTTT
>TRBD2|TRBJ2-1|15|TRBV4-1|few
CASSQASSGIGEQFF
TGCGCCAGCAGCCAAGCATCTAGCGGGATAGGTGAGCAGTTCTTC
>.|TRBJ2-3|16|TRBV5-6|.
CASSSFTRGVTDTQYF
TGTGCCAGCAGCTCCTTTACACGGGGTGTTACAGATACGCAGTATTTT
>.|TRBJ2-1|16|TRBV18|.
CASSPIDINSYNEQFF
TGTGCCAGCTCACCAATTGACATCAACTCCTACAATGAGCAGTTCTTC
>.|TRBJ1-2|13|TRBV28|.
CASMYGNNYGYTF
TGTGCCAGCATGTACGGGAATAACTATGGCTACACCTTC
>.|TRBJ1-1|15|TRBV4-1|.
CASSQGASMDTEAFF
TGCGCCAGCAGCCAAGGCGCCTCCATGGACACTGAAGCTTTCTTT
>.|TRBJ2-7|15|TRBV6-1|many
CASNKGHLPSYEQYF
TGTGCCAGCAATAAGGGACACCTACCTTCCTACGAGCAGTACTTC
>TRBD2|TRBJ2-1|16|TRBV7-2|.
CASSTGQLAVHNEQFF
TGTGCCAGCAGCACTGGGCAACTAGCGGTCCACAATGAGCAGTTCTTC
>.|TRBJ2-3|12|TRBV28|.
CASSLSGYTQYF
TGTGCCAGCAGTTTATCGGGGTATACGCAGTATTTT
>TRBD1|TRBJ1-6|16|TRBV14|.
CASSQSWDSYNSPLHF
TGTGCCAGCAGCCAATCCTGGGACAGTTATAATTCACCCCTCCACTTT
>TRBD2|TRBJ2-3|16|TRBV5-1|few
CASSPGTSGNSDTQYF
TGCGCCAGCAGCCCGGGGACTAGCGGGAACTCAGATACGCAGTATTTT
>TRBD1|TRBJ1-5|15|TRBV6-1|.
CASILTGEGNQPQHF
TGTGCCAGCATTTTGACAGGGGAAGGCAATCAGCCCCAGCATTTT
>TRBD2|TRBJ2-3|16|TRBV7-9|.
CASSLISGIGTDTQYF
TGTGCCAGCAGCTTAATTAGCGGGATTGGGACAGATACGCAGTATTTT
>TRBD2|TRBJ2-5|15|TRBV4-1|.
CASSHPGLGEETQYF
TGCGCCAGCAGCCATCCGGGACTAGGGGAAGAGACCCAGTACTTC
>.|TRBJ2-6|18|TRBV12-5|.
CASGLVRPGEAGANVLTF
TGTGCTAGTGGTTTGGTACGGCCGGGGGAGGCGGGGGCCAACGTCCTGACTTTC
>.|TRBJ2-5|16|TRBV4-1|.
CASSQVWEIGKETQYF
TGCGCCAGCAGCCAAGTCTGGGAGATCGGTAAAGAGACCCAGTACTTC
>.|TRBJ2-1|15|TRBV6-4|.
CASSESLAGDNEQFF
TGTGCCAGCAGTGAAAGCCTAGCAGGGGACAATGAGCAGTTCTTC
>TRBD2|TRBJ2-2|19|TRBV27|.
CASRLLGLAGGPNTGELFF
TGTGCCAGCAGGCTCCTCGGGCTAGCGGGGGGCCCGAACACCGGGGAGCTGTTTTTT
>TRBD2|TRBJ2-7|13|TRBV2|.
CATGLAGNGEQYF
TGTGCCACGGGACTAGCGGGGAATGGCGAGCAGTACTTC
>TRBD1|TRBJ2-7|15|TRBV18|.
CASSPRGGTGSEQYF
TGTGCCAGCTCACCCAGAGGCGGGACAGGGAGCGAGCAGTACTTC
>.|TRBJ2-2|17|TRBV2|.
CASSEGEGAASTGELFF
TGTGCCAGCAGTGAAGGAGAAGGGGCCGCGAGCACCGGGGAGCTGTTTTTT
>.|TRBJ2-1|13|TRBV27|.
CASSSTGYNEQFF
TGTGCCAGCAGTTCGACGGGATACAATGAGCAGTTCTTC
>.|TRBJ1-2|15|TRBV2|.
CASSGSLRGNYGYTF
TGTGCCAGCAGTGGGTCCCTCAGGGGCAACTATGGCTACACCTTC
>TRBD2|TRBJ2-1|15|TRBV6-6|.
CASSLTSALYNEQFF
TGTGCCAGCAGTCTTACTAGCGCTCTCTACAATGAGCAGTTCTTC
>TRBD1|TRBJ1-5|16|TRBV6-1|.
CASSEASGTGNQPQHF
TGTGCCAGCAGTGAAGCATCCGGGACAGGAAATCAGCCCCAGCATTTT
>TRBD1|TRBJ2-1|14|TRBV29-1|.
CSAGSRGPYNEQFF
TGCAGCGCTGGGTCCAGGGGGCCCTACAATGAGCAGTTCTTC
>.|TRBJ1-1|14|TRBV27|.
CASSLWGVDTEAFF
TGTGCCAGCAGTTTGTGGGGCGTGGACACTGAAGCTTTCTTT
>.|TRBJ1-6|15|TRBV7-8|.
CASSVQTGIQSPLHF
TGTGCCAGCAGCGTACAAACAGGGATTCAGTCACCCCTCCACTTT
>TRBD1|TRBJ1-3|14|TRBV2|.
CASSRGASGNTIYF
TGTGCCAGCAGCAGGGGGGCCTCTGGAAACACCATATATTTT
>.|TRBJ2-7|13|TRBV6-5|few
CASSYGGSGEQYF
TGTGCCAGCAGTTATGGGGGGTCCGGCGAGCAGTACTTC
>.|TRBJ2-7|16|TRBV5-4|.
CASSLQGTIGVYEQYF
TGTGCCAGCAGCTTGCAGGGGACAATCGGGGTCTACGAGCAGTACTTC
>.|TRBJ2-7|14|TRBV28|once
CASKPRAAVYEQYF
TGTGCCAGCAAACCTCGCGCGGCTGTATACGAGCAGTACTTC
>.|TRBJ1-5|14|TRBV6-6|.
CASSGGTGNQPQHF
TGTGCCAGCAGTGGGGGGACGGGCAATCAGCCCCAGCATTTT
>TRBD2|TRBJ2-1|14|TRBV9|.
CASSVSGTYNEQFF
TGTGCCAGCAGCGTTAGCGGGACGTACAATGAGCAGTTCTTC
>TRBD1|TRBJ1-1|16|TRBV7-9|.
CASSLRTLTGPTEAFF
TGTGCCAGCAGCTTACGAACCCTGACAGGGCCCACTGAAGCTTTCTTT
>.|TRBJ2-5|16|TRBV14|.
CASSQGNFLGGETQYF
TGTGCCAGCAGCCAAGGGAATTTTCTGGGCGGGGAGACCCAGTACTTC
>.|TRBJ1-5|13|TRBV7-6|.
CASSPGSNQPQHF
TGTGCCAGCAGCCCCGGGAGCAATCAGCCCCAGCATTTT
>TRBD2|TRBJ2-2|14|TRBV27|few
CASRLAGVTGELFF
TGTGCCAGCAGGCTAGCGGGAGTAACCGGGGAGCTGTTTTTT
>TRBD2|TRBJ2-3|17|TRBV5-1|.
CASSLALAGVGADTQYF
TGCGCCAGCAGCTTGGCCCTAGCGGGAGTAGGGGCAGATACGCAGTATTTT